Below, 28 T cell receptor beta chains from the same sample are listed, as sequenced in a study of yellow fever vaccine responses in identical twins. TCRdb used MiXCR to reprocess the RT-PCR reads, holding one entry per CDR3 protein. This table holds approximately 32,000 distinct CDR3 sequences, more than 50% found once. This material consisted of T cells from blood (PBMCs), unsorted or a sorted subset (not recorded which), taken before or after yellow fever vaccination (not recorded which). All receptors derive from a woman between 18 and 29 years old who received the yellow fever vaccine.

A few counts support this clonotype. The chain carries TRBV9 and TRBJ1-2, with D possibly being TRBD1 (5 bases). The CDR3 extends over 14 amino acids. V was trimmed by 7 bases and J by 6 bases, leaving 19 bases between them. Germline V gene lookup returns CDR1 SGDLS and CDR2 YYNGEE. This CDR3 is CASGTGSGLDGYTF. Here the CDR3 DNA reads TGTGCCAGCGGGACGGGGTCGGGTCTGGATGGCTACACCTTC.

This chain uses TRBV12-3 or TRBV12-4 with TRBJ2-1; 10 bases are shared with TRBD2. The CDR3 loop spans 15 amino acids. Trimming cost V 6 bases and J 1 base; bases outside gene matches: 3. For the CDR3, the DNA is TGTGCCAGCAGACCTAGCGGGAGTTCCTACAATGAGCAGTTCTTC. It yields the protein CASRPSGSSYNEQFF.

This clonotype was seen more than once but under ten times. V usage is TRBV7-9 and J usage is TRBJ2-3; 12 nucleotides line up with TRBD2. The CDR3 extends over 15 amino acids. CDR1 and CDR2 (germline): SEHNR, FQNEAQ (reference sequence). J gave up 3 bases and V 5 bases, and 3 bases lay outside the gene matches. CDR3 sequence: CASSPGTSGTDTQYF. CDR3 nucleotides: TGTGCCAGCAGCCCCGGGACTAGCGGGACAGATACGCAGTATTTT. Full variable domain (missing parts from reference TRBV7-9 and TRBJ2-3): DTGVSQNPRHKITKRGQNVTFRCDPISEHNRLYWYRQTLGQGPEFLTYFQNEAQLEKSRLLSDRFSAERPKGSFSTLEIQRTEQGDSAMYLCASSPGTSGTDTQYFGPGTRLTVL.

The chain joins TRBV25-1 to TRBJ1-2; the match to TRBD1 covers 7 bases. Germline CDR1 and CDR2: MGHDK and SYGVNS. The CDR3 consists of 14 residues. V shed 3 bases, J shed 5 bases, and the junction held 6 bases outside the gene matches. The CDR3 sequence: CASSDRGSWYGYTF. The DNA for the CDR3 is TGTGCCAGCAGTGACAGGGGGTCTTGGTATGGCTACACCTTC.

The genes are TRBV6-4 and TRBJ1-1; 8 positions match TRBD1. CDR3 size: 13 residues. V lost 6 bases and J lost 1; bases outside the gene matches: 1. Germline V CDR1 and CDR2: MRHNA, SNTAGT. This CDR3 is CASRDRGNTEAFF. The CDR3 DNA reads TGTGCCAGCAGAGACAGGGGGAACACTGAAGCTTTCTTT.

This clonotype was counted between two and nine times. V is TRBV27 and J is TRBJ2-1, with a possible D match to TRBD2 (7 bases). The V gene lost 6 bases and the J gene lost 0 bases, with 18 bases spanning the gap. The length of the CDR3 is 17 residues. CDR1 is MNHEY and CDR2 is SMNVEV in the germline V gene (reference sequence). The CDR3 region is CASSPGGGPSSYNEQFF. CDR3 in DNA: TGTGCCAGCAGCCCTGGGGGGGGCCCCAGCTCCTACAATGAGCAGTTCTTC.

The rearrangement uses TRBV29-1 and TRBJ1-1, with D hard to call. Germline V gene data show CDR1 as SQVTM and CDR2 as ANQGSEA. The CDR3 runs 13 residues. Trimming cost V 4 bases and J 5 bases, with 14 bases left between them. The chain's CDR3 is CSVGAGSGTEAFF. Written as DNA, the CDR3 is TGCAGCGTTGGGGCGGGGAGCGGGACTGAAGCTTTCTTT.

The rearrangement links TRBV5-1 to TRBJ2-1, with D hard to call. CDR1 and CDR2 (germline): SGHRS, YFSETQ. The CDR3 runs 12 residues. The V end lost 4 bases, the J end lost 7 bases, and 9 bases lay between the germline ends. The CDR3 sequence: CASSGSLNEQFF. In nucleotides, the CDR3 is TGCGCCAGCAGCGGTTCTTTAAATGAGCAGTTCTTC.

The CDR3 spells CASSLATYYNEQFF. CDR3 nucleotide sequence: TGTGCCAGCAGTCTAGCGACGTACTACAATGAGCAGTTCTTC. The chain combines TRBV27 with TRBJ2-1, with D perhaps TRBD2 (6 bases). Trimming shortened V by 5 bases and J by 3 bases, and 11 bases separated the two germline ends. Germline values: CDR1 MNHEY, CDR2 SMNVEV (reference sequence). The CDR3 is 14 amino acids.

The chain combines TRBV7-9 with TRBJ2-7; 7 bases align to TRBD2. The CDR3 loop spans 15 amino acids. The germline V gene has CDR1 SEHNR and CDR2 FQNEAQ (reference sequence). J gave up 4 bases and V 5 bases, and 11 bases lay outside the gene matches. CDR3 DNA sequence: TGTGCCAGCAGCCCAGTAGCGGGTCCGAGATACGAGCAGTACTTC. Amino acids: CASSPVAGPRYEQYF.

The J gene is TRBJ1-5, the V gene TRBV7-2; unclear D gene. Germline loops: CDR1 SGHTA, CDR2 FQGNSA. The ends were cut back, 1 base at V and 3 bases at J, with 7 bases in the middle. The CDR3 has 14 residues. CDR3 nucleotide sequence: TGTGCCAGCAGCTTAGACGCCATCAATCAGCCCCAGCATTTT. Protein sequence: CASSLDAINQPQHF. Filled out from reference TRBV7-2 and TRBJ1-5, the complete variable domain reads GAGVSQSPSNKVTEKGKDVELRCDPISGHTALYWYRQSLGQGLEFLIYFQGNSAPDKSGLPSDRFSAERTGGSVSTLTIQRTQQEDSAVYLCASSLDAINQPQHFGDGTRLSIL.

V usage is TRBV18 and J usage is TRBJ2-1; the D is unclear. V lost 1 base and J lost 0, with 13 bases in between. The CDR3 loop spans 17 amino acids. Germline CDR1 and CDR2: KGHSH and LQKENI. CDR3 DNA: TGTGCCAGCTCACCACGGTTTCGATCAACCTCCTACAATGAGCAGTTCTTC. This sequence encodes CASSPRFRSTSYNEQFF.

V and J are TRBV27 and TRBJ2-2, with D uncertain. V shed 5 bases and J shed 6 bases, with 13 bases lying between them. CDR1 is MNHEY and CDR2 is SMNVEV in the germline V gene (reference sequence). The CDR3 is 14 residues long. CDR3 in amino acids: CASSRSTSPGELFF. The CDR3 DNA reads TGTGCCAGCAGTCGATCTACGTCGCCCGGGGAGCTGTTTTTT.

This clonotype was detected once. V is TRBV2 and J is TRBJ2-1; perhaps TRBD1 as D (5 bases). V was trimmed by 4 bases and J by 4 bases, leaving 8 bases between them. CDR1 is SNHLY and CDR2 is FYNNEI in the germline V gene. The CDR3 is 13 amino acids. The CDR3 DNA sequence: TGTGCCAGCAGTGTGACAGCGTACAATGAGCAGTTCTTC. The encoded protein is CASSVTAYNEQFF.

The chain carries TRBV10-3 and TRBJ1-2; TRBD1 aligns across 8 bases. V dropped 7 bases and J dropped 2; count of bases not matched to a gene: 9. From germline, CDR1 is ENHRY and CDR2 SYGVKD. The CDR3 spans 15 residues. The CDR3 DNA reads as TGTGCCATCACCGAAGACAGGGGTGGCAACTATGGCTACACCTTC. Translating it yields CAITEDRGGNYGYTF.

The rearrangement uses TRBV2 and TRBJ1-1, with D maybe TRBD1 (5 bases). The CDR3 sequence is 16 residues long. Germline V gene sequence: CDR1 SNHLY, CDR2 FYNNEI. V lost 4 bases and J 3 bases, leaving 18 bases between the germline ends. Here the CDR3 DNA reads TGTGCCAGCAGTGGATACCTAGACAGATCGGACACTGAAGCTTTCTTT. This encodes CASSGYLDRSDTEAFF.

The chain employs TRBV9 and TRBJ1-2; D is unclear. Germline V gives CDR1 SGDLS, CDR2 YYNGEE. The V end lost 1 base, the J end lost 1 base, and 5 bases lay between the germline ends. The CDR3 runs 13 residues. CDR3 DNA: TGTGCCAGCAGCGTACTACTTAACTATGGCTACACCTTC. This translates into CASSVLLNYGYTF.

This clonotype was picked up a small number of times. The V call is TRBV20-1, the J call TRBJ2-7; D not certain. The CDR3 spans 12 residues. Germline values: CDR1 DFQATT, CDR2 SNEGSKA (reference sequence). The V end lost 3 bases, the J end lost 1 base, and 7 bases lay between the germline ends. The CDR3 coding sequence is TGCAGTGCTAGTGACGCTTCCTACGAGCAGTACGTC. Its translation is CSASDASYEQYV.

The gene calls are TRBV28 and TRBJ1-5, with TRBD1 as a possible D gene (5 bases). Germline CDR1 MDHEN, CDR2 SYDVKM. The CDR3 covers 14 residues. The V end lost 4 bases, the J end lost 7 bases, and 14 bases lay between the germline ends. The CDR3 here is CASSSWWGVQPQHF. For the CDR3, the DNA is TGTGCCAGCAGTTCGTGGTGGGGCGTGCAGCCCCAGCATTTT.

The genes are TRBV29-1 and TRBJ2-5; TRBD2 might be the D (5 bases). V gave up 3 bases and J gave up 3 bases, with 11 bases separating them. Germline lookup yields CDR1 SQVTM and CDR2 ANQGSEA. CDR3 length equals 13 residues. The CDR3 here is CSVEEASKETQYF. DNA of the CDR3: TGCAGCGTTGAGGAGGCCAGTAAAGAGACCCAGTACTTC. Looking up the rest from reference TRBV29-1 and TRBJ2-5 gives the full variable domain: SAVISQKPSRDICQRGTSLTIQCQVDSQVTMMFWYRQQPGQSLTLIATANQGSEATYESGFVIDKFPISRPNLTFSTLTVSNMSPEDSSIYLCSVEEASKETQYFGPGTRLLVL.

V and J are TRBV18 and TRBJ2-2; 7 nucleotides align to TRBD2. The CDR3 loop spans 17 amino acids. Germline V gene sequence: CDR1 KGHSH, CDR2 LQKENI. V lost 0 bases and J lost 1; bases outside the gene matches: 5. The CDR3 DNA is TGTGCCAGCTCACCACCAGTACTAGCGTTGAACACCGGGGAGCTGTTTTTT. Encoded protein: CASSPPVLALNTGELFF.

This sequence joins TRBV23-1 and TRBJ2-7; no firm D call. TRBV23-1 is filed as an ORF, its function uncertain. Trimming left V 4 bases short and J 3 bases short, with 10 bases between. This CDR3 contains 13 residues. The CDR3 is CASSRRSFYEQYV. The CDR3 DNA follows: TGCGCCAGCAGTCGTCGGTCCTTCTACGAGCAGTACGTC.

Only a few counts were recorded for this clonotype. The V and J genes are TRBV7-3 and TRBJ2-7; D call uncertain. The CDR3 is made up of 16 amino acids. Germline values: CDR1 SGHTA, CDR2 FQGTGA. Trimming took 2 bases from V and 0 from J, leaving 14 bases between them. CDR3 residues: CASSLSESYSSYEQYF. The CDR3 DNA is TGTGCCAGCAGCTTATCGGAGAGCTATAGCTCCTACGAGCAGTACTTC.

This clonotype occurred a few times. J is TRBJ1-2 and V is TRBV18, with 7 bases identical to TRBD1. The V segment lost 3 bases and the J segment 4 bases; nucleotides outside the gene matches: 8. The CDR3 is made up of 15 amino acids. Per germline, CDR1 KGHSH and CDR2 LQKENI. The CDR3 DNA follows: TGTGCCAGCTCACCCCGGGGGACAGACGCCTATGGCTACACCTTC. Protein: CASSPRGTDAYGYTF. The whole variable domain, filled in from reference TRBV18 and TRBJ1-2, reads NAGVMQNPRHLVRRRGQEARLRCSPMKGHSHVYWYRQLPEEGLKFMVYLQKENIIDESGMPKERFSAEFPKEGPSILRIQQVVRGDSAAYFCASSPRGTDAYGYTFGSGTRLTVV.

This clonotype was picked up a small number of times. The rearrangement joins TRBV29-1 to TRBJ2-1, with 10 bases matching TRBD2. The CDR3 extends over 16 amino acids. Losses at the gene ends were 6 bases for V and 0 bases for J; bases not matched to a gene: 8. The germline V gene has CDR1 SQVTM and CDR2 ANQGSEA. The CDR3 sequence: CSVPGSSGSSYNEQFF. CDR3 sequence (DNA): TGCAGCGTCCCCGGATCTAGCGGGAGCTCCTACAATGAGCAGTTCTTC.

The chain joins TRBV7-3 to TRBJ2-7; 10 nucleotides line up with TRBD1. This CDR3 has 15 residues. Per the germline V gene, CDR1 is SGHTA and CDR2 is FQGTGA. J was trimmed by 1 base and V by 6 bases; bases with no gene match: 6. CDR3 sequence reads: CASRQTGGASYEQYF. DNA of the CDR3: TGTGCCAGCAGACAGACAGGGGGCGCTTCCTACGAGCAGTACTTC.

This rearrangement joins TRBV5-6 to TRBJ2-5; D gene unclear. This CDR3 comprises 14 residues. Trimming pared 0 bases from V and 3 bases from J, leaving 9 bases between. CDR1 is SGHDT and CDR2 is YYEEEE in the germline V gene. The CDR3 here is CASSLEGTEETQYF. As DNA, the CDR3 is TGTGCCAGCAGCTTGGAGGGCACCGAAGAGACCCAGTACTTC. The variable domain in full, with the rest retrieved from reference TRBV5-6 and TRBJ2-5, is DAGVTQSPTHLIKTRGQQVTLRCSPKSGHDTVSWYQQALGQGPQFIFQYYEEEERQRGNFPDRFSGHQFPNYSSELNVNALLLGDSALYLCASSLEGTEETQYFGPGTRLLVL.

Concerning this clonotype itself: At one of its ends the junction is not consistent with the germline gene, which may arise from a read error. The CDR3 DNA reads as TGTGCCAGATCACCACCAATCTCAGGACAGCCAAATCCACCCCTCCACTTT. Its translation: CARSPPISGQPNPPLHF. The chain couples TRBV18 to TRBJ1-6; D possibly corresponds to TRBD1 (6 bases). CDR1 and CDR2 (germline): KGHSH, LQKENI. CDR3 length: 17 amino acids.